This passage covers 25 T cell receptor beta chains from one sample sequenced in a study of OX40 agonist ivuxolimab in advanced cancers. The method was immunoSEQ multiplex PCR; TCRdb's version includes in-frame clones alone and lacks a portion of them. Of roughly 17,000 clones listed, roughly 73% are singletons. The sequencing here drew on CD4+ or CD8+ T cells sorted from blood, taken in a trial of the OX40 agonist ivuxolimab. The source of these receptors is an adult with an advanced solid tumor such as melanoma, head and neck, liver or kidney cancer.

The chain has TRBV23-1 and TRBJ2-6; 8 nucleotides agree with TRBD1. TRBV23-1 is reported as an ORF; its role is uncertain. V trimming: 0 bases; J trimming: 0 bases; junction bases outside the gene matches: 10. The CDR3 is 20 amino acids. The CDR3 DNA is TGCGCCAGCAGTCAATCGAGAGGGGACAGGAGGAACTCTGGGGCCAACGTCCTGACTTTC. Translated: CASSQSRGDRRNSGANVLTF.

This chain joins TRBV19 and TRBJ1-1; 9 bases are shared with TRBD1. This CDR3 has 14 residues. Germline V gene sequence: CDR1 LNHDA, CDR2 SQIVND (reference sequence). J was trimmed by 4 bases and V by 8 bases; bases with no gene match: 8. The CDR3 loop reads CASLAQGATTEAFF. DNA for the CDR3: TGTGCCAGTTTAGCACAGGGGGCGACCACTGAAGCTTTCTTT.

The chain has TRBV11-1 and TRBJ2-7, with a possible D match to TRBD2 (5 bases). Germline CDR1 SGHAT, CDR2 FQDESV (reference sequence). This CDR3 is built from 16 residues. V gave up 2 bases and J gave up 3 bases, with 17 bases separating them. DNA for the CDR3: TGTGCCAGCAGCTTAATCCGGGGTTCAGGTGACTACGAGCAGTACTTC. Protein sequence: CASSLIRGSGDYEQYF.

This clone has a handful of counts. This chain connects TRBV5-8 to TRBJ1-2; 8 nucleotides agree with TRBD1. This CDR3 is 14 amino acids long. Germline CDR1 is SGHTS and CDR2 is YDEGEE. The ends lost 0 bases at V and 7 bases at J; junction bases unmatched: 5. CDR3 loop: CASSLGQGIRGYTF. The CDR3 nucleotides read TGTGCCAGCAGCTTGGGACAGGGGATACGTGGCTACACCTTC.

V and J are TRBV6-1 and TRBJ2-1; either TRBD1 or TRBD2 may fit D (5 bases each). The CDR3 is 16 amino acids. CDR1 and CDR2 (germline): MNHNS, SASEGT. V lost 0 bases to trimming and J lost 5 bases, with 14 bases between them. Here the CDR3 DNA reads TGTGCCAGCAGTGAAGCGACGGGGCGGACTCACAATGAGCAGTTCTTC. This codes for CASSEATGRTHNEQFF.

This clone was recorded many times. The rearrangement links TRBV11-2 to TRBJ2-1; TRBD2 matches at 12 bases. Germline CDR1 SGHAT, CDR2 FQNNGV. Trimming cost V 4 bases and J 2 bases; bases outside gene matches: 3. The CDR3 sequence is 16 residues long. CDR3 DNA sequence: TGTGCCAGCAGCTGGGGACTAGCGGGCGCCTACAATGAGCAGTTCTTC. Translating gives CASSWGLAGAYNEQFF. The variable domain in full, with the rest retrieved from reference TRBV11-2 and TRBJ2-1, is EAGVAQSPRYKIIEKRQSVAFWCNPISGHATLYWYQQILGQGPKLLIQFQNNGVVDDSQLPKDRFSAERLKGVDSTLKIQPAKLEDSAVYLCASSWGLAGAYNEQFFGPGTRLTVL.

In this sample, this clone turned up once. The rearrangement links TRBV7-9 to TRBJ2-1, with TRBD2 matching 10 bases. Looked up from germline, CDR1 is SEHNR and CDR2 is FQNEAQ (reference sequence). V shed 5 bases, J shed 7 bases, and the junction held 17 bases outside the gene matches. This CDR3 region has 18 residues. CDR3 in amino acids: CASSGRTSGGRGMNEQFF. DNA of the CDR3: TGTGCCAGCAGCGGCAGGACTAGCGGAGGGCGAGGGATGAATGAGCAGTTCTTC.

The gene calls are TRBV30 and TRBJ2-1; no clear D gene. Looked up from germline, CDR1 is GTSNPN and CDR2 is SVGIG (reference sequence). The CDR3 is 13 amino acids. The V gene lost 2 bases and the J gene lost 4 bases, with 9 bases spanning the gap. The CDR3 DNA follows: TGTGCCTGGAGTTACGGCAGTTACAATGAGCAGTTCTTC. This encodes CAWSYGSYNEQFF.

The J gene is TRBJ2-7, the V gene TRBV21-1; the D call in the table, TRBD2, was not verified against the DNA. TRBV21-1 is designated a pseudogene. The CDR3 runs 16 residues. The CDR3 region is CASREAGGLAGYEQYF. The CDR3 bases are TGTGCCAGCAGGGAAGCGGGGGGACTAGCGGGATACGAGCAGTACTTC.

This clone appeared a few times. The CDR3 bases are TGTGCCAGCAATTCTGGGGGCGCGGCTACTGAAGCTTTCTTT. Translated, it gives CASNSGGAATEAFF. The rearrangement links TRBV6-6 to TRBJ1-1, with a tentative D call TRBD1 (6 bases). This CDR3 is 14 amino acids long. V shed 7 bases and J shed 5 bases, with 17 bases lying between them. Looked up from germline, CDR1 is MNHNY and CDR2 is SVGAGI (reference sequence).

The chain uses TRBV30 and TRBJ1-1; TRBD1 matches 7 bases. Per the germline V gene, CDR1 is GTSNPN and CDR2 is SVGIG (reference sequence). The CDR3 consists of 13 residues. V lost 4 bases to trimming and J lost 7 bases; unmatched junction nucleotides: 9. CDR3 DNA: TGTGCCTGGACCTCGGGACAGATTAATGAAGCTTTCTTT. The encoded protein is CAWTSGQINEAFF. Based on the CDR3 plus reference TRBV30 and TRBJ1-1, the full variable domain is SQTIHQWPATLVQPVGSPLSLECTVEGTSNPNLYWYRQAAGRGLQLLFYSVGIGQISSEVPQNLSASRPQDRQFILSSKKLLLSDSGFYLCAWTSGQINEAFFGQGTRLTVV.

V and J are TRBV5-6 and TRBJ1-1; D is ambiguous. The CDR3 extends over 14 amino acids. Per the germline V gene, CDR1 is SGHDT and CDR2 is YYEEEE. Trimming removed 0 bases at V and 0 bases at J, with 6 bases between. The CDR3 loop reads CASSLAGMNTEAFF. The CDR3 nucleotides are TGTGCCAGCAGCTTGGCTGGGATGAACACTGAAGCTTTCTTT.

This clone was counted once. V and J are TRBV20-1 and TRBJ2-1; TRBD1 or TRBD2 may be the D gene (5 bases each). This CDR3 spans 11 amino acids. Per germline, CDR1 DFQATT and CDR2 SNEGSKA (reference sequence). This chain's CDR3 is CGGGDYNEQFF. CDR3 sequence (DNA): TGCGGTGGGGGAGACTACAATGAGCAGTTCTTC.

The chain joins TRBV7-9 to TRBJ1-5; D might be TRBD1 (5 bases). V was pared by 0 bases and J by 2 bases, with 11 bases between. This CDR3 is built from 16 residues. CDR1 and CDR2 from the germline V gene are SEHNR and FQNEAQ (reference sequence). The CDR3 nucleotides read TGTGCCAGCAGCTTAGCGCAAGGGGTAGGCAATCAGCCCCAGCATTTT. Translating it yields CASSLAQGVGNQPQHF.

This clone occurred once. The CDR3 is CASSERGVRDRGVGELFF. DNA for the CDR3: TGTGCCAGCAGTGAAAGGGGTGTCCGGGACAGGGGCGTCGGGGAGCTGTTTTTT. The chain has TRBV2 and TRBJ2-2; TRBD1 matches at 10 bases. V gave up 2 bases and J gave up 7 bases; unmatched junction bases: 13. The CDR3 has 18 residues. The germline V gene encodes CDR1 SNHLY and CDR2 FYNNEI.

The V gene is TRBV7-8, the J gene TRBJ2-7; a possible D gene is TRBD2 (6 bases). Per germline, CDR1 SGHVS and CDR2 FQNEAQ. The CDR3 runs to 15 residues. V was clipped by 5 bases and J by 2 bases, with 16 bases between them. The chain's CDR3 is CASSPRRDSPYEQYF. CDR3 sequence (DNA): TGTGCCAGCAGCCCCCGGAGGGATTCCCCCTACGAGCAGTACTTC.

The CDR3 spells CASSLAPYNEQFF. The CDR3 DNA reads as TGTGCCAGCAGCTTAGCACCATACAATGAGCAGTTCTTC. The J gene is TRBJ2-1, the V gene TRBV7-9, with D hard to call. V was cut by 0 bases and J by 4 bases, with 4 bases left in between. The length of the CDR3 is 13 residues. Germline CDR1 and CDR2: SEHNR and FQNEAQ (reference sequence).

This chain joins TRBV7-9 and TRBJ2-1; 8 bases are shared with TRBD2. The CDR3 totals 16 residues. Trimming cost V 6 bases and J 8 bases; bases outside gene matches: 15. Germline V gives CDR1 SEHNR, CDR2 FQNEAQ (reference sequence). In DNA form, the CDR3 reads TGTGCCAGCAGGGACCGTGACGAGCGGGAGTTGTATGAGCAGTTCTTC. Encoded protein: CASRDRDERELYEQFF.

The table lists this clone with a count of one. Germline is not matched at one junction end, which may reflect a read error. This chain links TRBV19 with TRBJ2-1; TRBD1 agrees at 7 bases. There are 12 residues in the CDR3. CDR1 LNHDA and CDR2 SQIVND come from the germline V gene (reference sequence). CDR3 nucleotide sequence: TGTGCCAGTAGTCTAGACAGGGTTGAGCAGTTCTTC. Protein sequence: CASSLDRVEQFF.

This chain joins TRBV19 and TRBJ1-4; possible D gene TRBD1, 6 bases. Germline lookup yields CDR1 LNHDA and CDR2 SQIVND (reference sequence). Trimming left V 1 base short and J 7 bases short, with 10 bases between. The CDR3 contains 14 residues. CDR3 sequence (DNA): TGTGCCAGTAGTATAGCCCCGACAGGTGAAAAACTGTTTTTT. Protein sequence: CASSIAPTGEKLFF.

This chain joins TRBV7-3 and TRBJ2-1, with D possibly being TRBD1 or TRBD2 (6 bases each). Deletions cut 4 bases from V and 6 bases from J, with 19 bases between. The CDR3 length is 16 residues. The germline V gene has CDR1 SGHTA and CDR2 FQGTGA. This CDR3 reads CASSSTGWGAGNEQFF. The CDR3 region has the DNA TGTGCCAGCAGCTCCACAGGCTGGGGGGCGGGCAATGAGCAGTTCTTC.

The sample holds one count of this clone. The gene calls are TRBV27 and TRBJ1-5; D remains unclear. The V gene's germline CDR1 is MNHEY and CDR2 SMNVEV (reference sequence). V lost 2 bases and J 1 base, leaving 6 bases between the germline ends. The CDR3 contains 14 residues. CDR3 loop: CASSLRASNQPQHF. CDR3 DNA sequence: TGTGCCAGCAGTTTACGAGCAAGCAATCAGCCCCAGCATTTT.

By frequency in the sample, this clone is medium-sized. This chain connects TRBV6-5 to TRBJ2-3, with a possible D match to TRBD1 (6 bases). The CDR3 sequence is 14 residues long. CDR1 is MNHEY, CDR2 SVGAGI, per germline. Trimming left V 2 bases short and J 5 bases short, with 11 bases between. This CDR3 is CASSYGRGKDTQYF. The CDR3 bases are TGTGCCAGCAGTTACGGCAGGGGTAAAGATACGCAGTATTTT.

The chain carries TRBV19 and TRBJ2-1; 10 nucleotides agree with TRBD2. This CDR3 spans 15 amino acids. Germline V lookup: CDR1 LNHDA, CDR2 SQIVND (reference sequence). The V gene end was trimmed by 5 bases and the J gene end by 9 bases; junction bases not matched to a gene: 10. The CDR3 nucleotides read TGTGCCAGTAGTCCCCAGCGGGGGGGTCCTCCTGAGCAGTTCTTC. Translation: CASSPQRGGPPEQFF.

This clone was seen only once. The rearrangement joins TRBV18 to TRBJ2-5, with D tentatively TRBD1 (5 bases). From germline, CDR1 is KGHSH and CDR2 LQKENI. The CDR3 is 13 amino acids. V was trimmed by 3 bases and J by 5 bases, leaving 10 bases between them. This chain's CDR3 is CASSPPGKETQYF. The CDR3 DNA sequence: TGTGCCAGCTCACCTCCAGGGAAGGAGACCCAGTACTTC.